This is a list of T cell receptor beta chains from one sample in a study of shared clonotypes between healthy human individuals. Clones were read by immunoSEQ multiplex PCR, and TCRdb kept only the in-frame ones, dropping some. This table has roughly 2,000,000 clones, 80% to 95% appearing once. The sample taken for sequencing was naive CD8+ T cells from PBMCs. Source of these receptors: a man aged 18 to 30 in good health. Some clones in this sample may be carry-over from other donors' samples. The CDR3 runs from the conserved cysteine through the conserved F or W. A D gene is named only where the DNA matches it firmly. Rows may omit the clone size; those that give it use once, few, many or a size class.

TRBV7-2	TRBJ2-5	.	.	CASRPAGEQETQYF	TGTGCCAGCAGGCCTGCAGGGGAGCAAGAGACCCAGTACTTC
TRBV7-6	TRBJ2-1	.	.	CASSLGPGVNNEQFF	TGTGCCAGCAGCTTAGGCCCCGGCGTTAACAATGAGCAGTTCTTC
TRBV10-3	TRBJ2-5	.	.	CAISDIGDPSQETQYF	TGTGCCATCAGTGATATCGGGGACCCGTCGCAAGAGACCCAGTACTTC
TRBV27	TRBJ2-3	.	TRBD2	CASRTTGLAAYGTDTQYF	TGTGCCAGCAGGACCACGGGACTAGCGGCCTATGGCACAGATACGCAGTATTTT
TRBV4-1	TRBJ2-1	.	.	CASRRERSQSYNEQFF	TGCGCCAGCAGAAGGGAGAGGTCCCAGTCCTACAATGAGCAGTTCTTC
TRBV9	TRBJ2-3	.	TRBD2	CASSVGASGRAGDTQYF	TGTGCCAGCAGCGTAGGGGCTAGCGGGAGGGCCGGAGATACGCAGTATTTT
TRBV25-1	TRBJ2-5	.	.	CASSLDAETQYF	TGTGCCAGCAGTCTTGATGCAGAGACCCAGTACTTC
TRBV7-9	TRBJ1-1	.	.	CASSLGMNTEAFF	TGTGCCAGCAGCTTAGGGATGAACACTGAAGCTTTCTTT
TRBV2	TRBJ1-5	.	.	CASSEGPGESDSNQPQHF	TGTGCCAGCAGTGAAGGGCCAGGGGAATCAGATAGCAATCAGCCCCAGCATTTT
TRBV10-3	TRBJ1-1	.	.	CAISHRGQNTEAFF	TGTGCCATCAGTCACCGGGGGCAGAACACTGAAGCTTTCTTT
TRBV27	TRBJ1-5	.	TRBD1	CASSYGTGKGQPQHF	TGTGCCAGCAGTTACGGGACAGGGAAGGGTCAGCCCCAGCATTTT
TRBV27	TRBJ2-5	once	.	CASGLGKETQYF	TGTGCCAGCGGCCTCGGTAAAGAGACCCAGTACTTC
TRBV27	TRBJ1-3	.	.	CASSSWGAGGNTIYF	TGTGCCAGCAGTTCGTGGGGGGCCGGTGGAAACACCATATATTTT
TRBV9	TRBJ2-1	.	.	CASSVDGTQGNEQFF	TGTGCCAGCAGCGTAGACGGAACCCAGGGCAATGAGCAGTTCTTC
TRBV6-6	TRBJ1-5	.	TRBD1	CASRAGGGNQPQHF	TGTGCCAGCAGGGCAGGGGGTGGCAATCAGCCCCAGCATTTT
TRBV7-3	TRBJ2-1	.	.	CASSYHRSSYNEQFF	TGTGCCAGCAGCTACCACAGGAGCTCCTACAATGAGCAGTTCTTC
TRBV30	TRBJ2-7	.	.	CACRTGQFPSYEQYF	TGTGCCTGCCGGACTGGGCAGTTTCCCTCCTACGAGCAGTACTTC
TRBV4-1	TRBJ1-2	few	TRBD1	CASSQEGGPNYGYTF	TGCGCCAGCAGCCAAGAAGGGGGCCCAAACTATGGCTACACCTTC
TRBV19	TRBJ2-5	.	TRBD2	CASSPGTRRSETQYF	TGTGCCAGTAGTCCGGGGACTAGACGTTCGGAGACCCAGTACTTC
TRBV7-9	TRBJ2-5	once	TRBD1	CASSRRGQGETQYF	TGTGCCAGCAGCCGCAGGGGGCAAGGAGAGACCCAGTACTTC
TRBV27	TRBJ2-1	.	TRBD2	CASSFSGEGYNEQFF	TGTGCCAGCAGTTTCTCGGGGGAGGGATACAATGAGCAGTTCTTC
TRBV27	TRBJ1-1	.	.	CASSLDRARGTEAFF	TGTGCCAGCAGTTTAGATCGGGCCCGGGGGACTGAAGCTTTCTTT
TRBV11-1	TRBJ1-1	.	.	CASSWQGLATEAFF	TGTGCCAGCAGCTGGCAGGGGTTGGCCACTGAAGCTTTCTTT